This T cell receptor (beta chain) was documented in a study of response to subunit inactivated influenza vaccine. Study results and limitations: Each seasonal influenza vaccination recruits few new T cells, the authors suggested.

The germline V and J ends were trimmed by 4 bases and 2 bases, with 8 bases remaining between them. The germline gives CDR1 SEHNR, CDR2 FQNEAQ (reference sequence). CDR3 length: 13 amino acids. This clonotype was recorded at least ten times. Antigen specificity is unknown. TCRdb ran MiXCR on the RT-PCR reads and lists one entry per CDR3 protein. The data hold about 650,000 distinct CDR3 sequences, with around 16% observed a single time. This TCR came from a man aged 45 to 65 who received an inactivated influenza vaccine. This material consisted of PBMCs from blood, taken 11 to 12 days after vaccination. The chain uses TRBV7-9 and TRBJ2-5, with D perhaps TRBD1 or TRBD2 (5 bases each). The CDR3 coding sequence is TGTGCCAGCAGCTACGGGGCACAAGAGACCCAGTACTTC. It is translated as CASSYGAQETQYF.